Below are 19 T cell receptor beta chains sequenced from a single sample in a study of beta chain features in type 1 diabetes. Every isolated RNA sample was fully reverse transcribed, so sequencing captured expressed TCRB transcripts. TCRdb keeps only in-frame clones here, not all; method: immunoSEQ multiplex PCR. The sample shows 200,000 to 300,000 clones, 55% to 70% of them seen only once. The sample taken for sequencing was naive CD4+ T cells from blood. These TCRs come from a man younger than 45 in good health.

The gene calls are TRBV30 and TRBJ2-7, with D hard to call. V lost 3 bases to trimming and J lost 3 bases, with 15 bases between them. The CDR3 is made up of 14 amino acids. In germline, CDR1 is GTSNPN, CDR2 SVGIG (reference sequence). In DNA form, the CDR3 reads TGTGCCTGGAGCTCGGGTAAGGATTTCTACGAGCAGTACTTC. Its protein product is CAWSSGKDFYEQYF.

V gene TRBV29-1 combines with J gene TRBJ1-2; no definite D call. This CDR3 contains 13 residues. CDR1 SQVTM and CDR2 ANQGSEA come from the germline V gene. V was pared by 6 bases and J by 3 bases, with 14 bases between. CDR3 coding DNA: TGCAGCGTCCGTCCCGCTTGGGACTATGGCTACACCTTC. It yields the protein CSVRPAWDYGYTF.

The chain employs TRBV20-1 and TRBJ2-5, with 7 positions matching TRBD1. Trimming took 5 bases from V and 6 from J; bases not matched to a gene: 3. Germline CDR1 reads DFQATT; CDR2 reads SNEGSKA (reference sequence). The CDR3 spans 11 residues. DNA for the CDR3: TGCAGTGCTCACAGGGGAAAGACCCAGTACTTC. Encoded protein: CSAHRGKTQYF.

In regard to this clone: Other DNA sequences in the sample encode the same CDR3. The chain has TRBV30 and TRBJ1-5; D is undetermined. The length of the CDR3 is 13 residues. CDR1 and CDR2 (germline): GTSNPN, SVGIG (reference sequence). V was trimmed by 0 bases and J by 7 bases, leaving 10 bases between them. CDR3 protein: CAWSVGAGQPQHF. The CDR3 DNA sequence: TGTGCCTGGAGTGTAGGAGCGGGGCAGCCCCAGCATTTT.

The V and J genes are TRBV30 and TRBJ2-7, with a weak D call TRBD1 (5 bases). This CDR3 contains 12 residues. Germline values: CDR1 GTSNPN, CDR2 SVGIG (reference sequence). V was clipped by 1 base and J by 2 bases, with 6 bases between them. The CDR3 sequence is CAWSGGTYEQYF. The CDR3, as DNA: TGTGCCTGGAGTGGGGGCACCTACGAGCAGTACTTC.

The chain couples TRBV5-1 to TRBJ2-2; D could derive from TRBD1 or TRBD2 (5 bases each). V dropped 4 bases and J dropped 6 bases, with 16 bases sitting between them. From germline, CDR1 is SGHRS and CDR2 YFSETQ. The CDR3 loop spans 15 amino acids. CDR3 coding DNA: TGCGCCAGCAGCGCGGAGGCAGGGATACCCGGGGAGCTGTTTTTT. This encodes CASSAEAGIPGELFF.

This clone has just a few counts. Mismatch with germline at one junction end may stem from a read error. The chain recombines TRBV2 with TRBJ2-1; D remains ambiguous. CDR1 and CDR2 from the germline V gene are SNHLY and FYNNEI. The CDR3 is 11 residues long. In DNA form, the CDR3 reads TGTGCCAGCGGGGATAGGTGGGGATTGGTCTTC. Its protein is CASGDRWGLVF.

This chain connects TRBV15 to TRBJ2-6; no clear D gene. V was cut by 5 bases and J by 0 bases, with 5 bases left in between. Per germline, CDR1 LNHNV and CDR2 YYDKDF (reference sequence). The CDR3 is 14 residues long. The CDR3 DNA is TGTGCCACCAGCGCTGGCTCTGGGGCCAACGTCCTGACTTTC. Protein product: CATSAGSGANVLTF.

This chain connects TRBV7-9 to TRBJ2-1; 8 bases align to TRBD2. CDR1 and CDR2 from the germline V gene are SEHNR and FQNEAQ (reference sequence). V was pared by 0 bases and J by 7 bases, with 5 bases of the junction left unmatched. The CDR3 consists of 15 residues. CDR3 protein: CASSLALASGNEQFF. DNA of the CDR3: TGTGCCAGCAGCTTAGCGCTCGCTAGCGGGAATGAGCAGTTCTTC.

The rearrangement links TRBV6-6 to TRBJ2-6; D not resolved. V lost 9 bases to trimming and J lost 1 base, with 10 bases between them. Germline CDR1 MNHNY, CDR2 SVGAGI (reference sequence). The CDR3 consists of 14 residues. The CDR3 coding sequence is TGTGCCAGTGATCTGCCGTCTGGGGCCAACGTCCTGACTTTC. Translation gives CASDLPSGANVLTF.

The CDR3 DNA sequence: TGTGCCTGGAGTGTAAGGGAGGTGGTTGAGCAGTTCTTC. Translating it yields CAWSVREVVEQFF. The gene calls are TRBV30 and TRBJ2-1; D perhaps matches TRBD2 (6 bases). CDR1 and CDR2 (germline): GTSNPN, SVGIG (reference sequence). The V and J ends lost 0 bases and 9 bases respectively, with 12 bases between them. The CDR3 is made up of 13 amino acids.

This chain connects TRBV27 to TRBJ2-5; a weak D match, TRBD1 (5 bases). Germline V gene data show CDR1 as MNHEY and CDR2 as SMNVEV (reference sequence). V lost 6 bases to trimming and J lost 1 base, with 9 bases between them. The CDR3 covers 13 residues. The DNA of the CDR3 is TGTGCCAGCAGAATCAGGGTCCAAGAGACCCAGTACTTC. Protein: CASRIRVQETQYF.

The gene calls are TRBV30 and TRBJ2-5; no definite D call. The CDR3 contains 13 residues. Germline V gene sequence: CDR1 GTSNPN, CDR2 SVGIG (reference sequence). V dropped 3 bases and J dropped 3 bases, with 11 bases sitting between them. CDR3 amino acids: CAWRRKGEETQYF. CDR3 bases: TGTGCCTGGAGAAGGAAAGGAGAAGAGACCCAGTACTTC. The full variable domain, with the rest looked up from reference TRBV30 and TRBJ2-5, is SQTIHQWPATLVQPVGSPLSLECTVEGTSNPNLYWYRQAAGRGLQLLFYSVGIGQISSEVPQNLSASRPQDRQFILSSKKLLLSDSGFYLCAWRRKGEETQYFGPGTRLLVL.

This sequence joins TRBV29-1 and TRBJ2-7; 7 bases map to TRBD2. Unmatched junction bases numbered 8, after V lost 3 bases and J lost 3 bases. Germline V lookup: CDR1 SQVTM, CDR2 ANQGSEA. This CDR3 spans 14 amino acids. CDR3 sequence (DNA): TGCAGCGTTGAGTTGATAGCGGGCAGCTACGAGCAGTACTTC. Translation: CSVELIAGSYEQYF.

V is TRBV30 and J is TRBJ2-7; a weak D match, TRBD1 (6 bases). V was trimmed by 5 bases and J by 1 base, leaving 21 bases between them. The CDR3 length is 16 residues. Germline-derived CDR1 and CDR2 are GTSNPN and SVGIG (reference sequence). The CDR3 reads CAWDKGPVDSSYEQYF. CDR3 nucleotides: TGTGCCTGGGACAAAGGCCCGGTGGACAGTTCCTACGAGCAGTACTTC.

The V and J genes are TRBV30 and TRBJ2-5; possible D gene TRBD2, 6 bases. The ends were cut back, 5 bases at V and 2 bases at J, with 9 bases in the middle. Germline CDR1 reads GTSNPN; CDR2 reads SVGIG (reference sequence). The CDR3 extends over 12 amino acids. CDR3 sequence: CAWGGGQETQYF. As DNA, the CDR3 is TGTGCCTGGGGGGGAGGTCAAGAGACCCAGTACTTC.

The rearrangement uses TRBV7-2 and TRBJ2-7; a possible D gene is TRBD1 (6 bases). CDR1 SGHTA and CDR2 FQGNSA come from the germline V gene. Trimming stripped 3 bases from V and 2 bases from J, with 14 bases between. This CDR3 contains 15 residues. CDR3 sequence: CASSFFQGHTYEQYF. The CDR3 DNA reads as TGTGCCAGCAGCTTTTTCCAGGGACATACCTACGAGCAGTACTTC.

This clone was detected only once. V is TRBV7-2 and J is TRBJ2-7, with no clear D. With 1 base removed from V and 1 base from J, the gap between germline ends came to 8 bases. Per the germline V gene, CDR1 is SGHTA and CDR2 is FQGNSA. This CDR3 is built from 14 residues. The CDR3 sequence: CASSLEGGSYEQYF. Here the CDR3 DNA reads TGTGCCAGCAGCTTAGAAGGCGGTTCCTACGAGCAGTACTTC.

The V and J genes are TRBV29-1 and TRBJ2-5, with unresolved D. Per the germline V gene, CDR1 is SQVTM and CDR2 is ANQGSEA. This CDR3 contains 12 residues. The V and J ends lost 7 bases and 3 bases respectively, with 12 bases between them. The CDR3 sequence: CSAESVKETQYF. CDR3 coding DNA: TGCAGCGCGGAGTCAGTTAAAGAGACCCAGTACTTC.